The rows below give T cell receptor beta chains drawn from one sample of a study of shared clonotypes between healthy human individuals. TCRdb keeps only in-frame clones here, not all; method: immunoSEQ multiplex PCR. This sample has 2 million to 3 million clones; 90% to 95% occur once, and the top ten carry 0.36%. Sequencing used naive CD4+ T cells from PBMCs. These receptors were collected from a man in his late teens or twenties in good health. Some clones in this sample may be carry-over from other donors' samples. Each CDR3 is given with its conserved first and last residue. Each record gives: D gene, V gene, J gene, CDR3 protein, CDR3 DNA. D genes are given only for firm matches.

TRBD2	TRBV9	TRBJ2-1	CASSVSGSYNEQFF	TGTGCCAGCAGCGTTAGCGGGTCCTACAATGAGCAGTTCTTC
-	TRBV9	TRBJ2-7	CASSLRPYTYEQYF	TGTGCCAGCTCACTTAGGCCCTATACCTACGAGCAGTACTTC
-	TRBV6-1	TRBJ1-3	CASSDFWTPGNTIYF	TGTGCCAGCAGTGATTTTTGGACACCGGGAAACACCATATATTTT
-	TRBV6-5	TRBJ2-5	CASSPSQETQYF	TGTGCCAGCAGTCCCAGCCAAGAGACCCAGTACTTC
TRBD1	TRBV11-3	TRBJ2-7	CASSLGGDRGSSYEQYF	TGTGCCAGCAGCTTAGGAGGGGACAGGGGTTCGAGCTACGAGCAGTACTTC
TRBD2	TRBV28	TRBJ2-5	CASSPRGGRETQYF	TGTGCCAGCAGTCCTCGGGGGGGGCGAGAGACCCAGTACTTC
TRBD1	TRBV29-1	TRBJ2-7	CSVARQGAYEQYF	TGCAGCGTGGCTCGACAGGGGGCCTACGAGCAGTACTTC
-	TRBV6-5	TRBJ1-1	CASSYGRGPKPNLAFF	TGTGCCAGCAGTTACGGGCGGGGGCCAAAACCCAACTTAGCTTTCTTT
-	TRBV4-2	TRBJ2-7	CASSQDLTSKEYF	TGTGCCAGCAGCCAAGATCTAACATCGAAGGAGTACTTC
TRBD1	TRBV6-5	TRBJ1-2	CASKYRGYYGYTF	TGTGCCAGCAAGTACAGGGGGTACTATGGCTACACCTTC
TRBD1	TRBV5-1	TRBJ1-5	CASPDRGNQPQHF	TGCGCCAGCCCCGACAGGGGAAATCAGCCCCAGCATTTT
TRBD2	TRBV23-1	TRBJ2-1	CASSRMREGEFF	TGCGCCAGCAGTCGAATGCGGGAGGGGGAGTTCTTC
TRBD2	TRBV6-5	TRBJ2-7	CASSLASGTSYEQYF	TGTGCCAGCAGTTTGGCTAGCGGGACGTCCTACGAGCAGTACTTC
-	TRBV5-1	TRBJ1-4	CASSTTPGEYEKLFF	TGCGCCAGCAGCACCACCCCAGGGGAGTATGAAAAACTGTTTTTT
-	TRBV7-8	TRBJ2-7	CASSLSGGKGEQYF	TGTGCCAGCAGCTTAAGCGGAGGAAAGGGCGAGCAGTACTTC
-	TRBV9	TRBJ1-4	CASSGAAAEKLFF	TGTGCCAGCAGCGGGGCTGCGGCTGAAAAACTGTTTTTT
-	TRBV28	TRBJ2-7	CASSRPPRDEQYF	TGTGCCAGCAGTCGTCCTCCACGCGACGAGCAGTACTTC
-	TRBV7-2	TRBJ2-5	CASSLSVGEETQYF	TGTGCCAGCAGCTTATCAGTCGGGGAAGAGACCCAGTACTTC